This is a list of T cell receptor beta chains from one sample in a study of technical replicates of blood from a handful of donors. Only in-frame clones appear in the TCRdb table, and some are missing; sequencing was by immunoSEQ multiplex PCR. The sample consists of about 69,000 clones, 88% of them appearing once. The sample comprised PBMCs. These receptors all come from a human donor in good health. Some clones in this sample may be carry-over from other donors' samples. CDR3s include the opening cysteine and the closing phenylalanine or tryptophan. A D gene is named only where the DNA matches it firmly. Clone size, where shown, is once, few, many, or a class for clones that have expanded.

.,TRBJ2-2,TRBV5-1,.,CASSLNRERTGELFF,TGCGCCAGCAGCTTGAACAGGGAACGCACCGGGGAGCTGTTTTTT
.,TRBJ2-2,TRBV5-1,TRBD1,CASSNRDRGVDTGELFF,TGCGCCAGCAGCAACCGGGACAGGGGTGTTGACACCGGGGAGCTGTTTTTT
.,TRBJ2-3,TRBV7-2,.,CASTLAYLDTQYF,TGTGCCAGCACCCTAGCCTACTTAGATACGCAGTATTTT
once,TRBJ1-1,TRBV19,.,CASSPRAMNTEAFF,TGTGCCAGTAGTCCCCGAGCGATGAACACTGAAGCTTTCTTT
.,TRBJ1-2,TRBV18,TRBD1,CASSPGTDNDGYTF,TGTGCCAGCTCTCCCGGGACAGACAACGATGGCTACACCTTC
.,TRBJ2-5,TRBV10-3,TRBD2,CAISEGEVAGGSGETQYF,TGTGCCATCAGTGAGGGAGAGGTAGCGGGGGGTTCGGGAGAGACCCAGTACTTC
few,TRBJ1-1,TRBV10-3,.,CAISEVTGNTEAFF,TGTGCCATCAGTGAGGTGACAGGCAACACTGAAGCTTTCTTT
.,TRBJ1-5,TRBV19,.,CASSIDRANSNQPQHF,TGTGCCAGTAGTATAGACAGGGCGAATAGCAATCAGCCCCAGCATTTT
.,TRBJ2-3,TRBV30,TRBD2,CAWSVGGRGTDTQYF,TGTGCCTGGAGTGTTGGCGGGAGGGGTACAGATACGCAGTATTTT
.,TRBJ1-5,TRBV12-5,.,CASGREVGNQPQHF,TGTGCTAGTGGGAGGGAGGTGGGCAATCAGCCCCAGCATTTT